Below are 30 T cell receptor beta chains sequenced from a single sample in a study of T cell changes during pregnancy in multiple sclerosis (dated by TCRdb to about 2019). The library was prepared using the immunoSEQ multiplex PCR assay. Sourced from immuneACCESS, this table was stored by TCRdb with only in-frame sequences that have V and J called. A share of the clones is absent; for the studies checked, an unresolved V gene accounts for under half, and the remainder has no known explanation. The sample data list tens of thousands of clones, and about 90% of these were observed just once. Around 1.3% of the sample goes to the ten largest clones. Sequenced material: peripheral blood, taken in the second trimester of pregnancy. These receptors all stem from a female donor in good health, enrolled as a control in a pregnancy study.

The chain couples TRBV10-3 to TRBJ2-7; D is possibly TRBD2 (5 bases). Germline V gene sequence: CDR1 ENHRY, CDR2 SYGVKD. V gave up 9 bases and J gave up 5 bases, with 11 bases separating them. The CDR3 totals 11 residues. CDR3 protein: CAIKGSHEQYF. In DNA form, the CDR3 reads TGTGCCATAAAAGGGAGCCACGAGCAGTACTTC.

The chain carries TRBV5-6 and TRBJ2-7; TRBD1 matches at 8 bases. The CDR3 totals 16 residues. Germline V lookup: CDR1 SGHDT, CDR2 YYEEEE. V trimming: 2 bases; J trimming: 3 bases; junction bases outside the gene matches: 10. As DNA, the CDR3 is TGTGCCAGCAGCTTACGCCTCGGGACAGGAATCTACGAGCAGTACTTC. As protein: CASSLRLGTGIYEQYF.

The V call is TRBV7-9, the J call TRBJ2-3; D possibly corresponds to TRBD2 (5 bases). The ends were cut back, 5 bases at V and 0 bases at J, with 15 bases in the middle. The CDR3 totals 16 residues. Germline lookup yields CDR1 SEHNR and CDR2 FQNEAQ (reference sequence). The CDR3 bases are TGTGCCAGCAGCCTCGTACTAGAGTTTAGCACAGATACGCAGTATTTT. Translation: CASSLVLEFSTDTQYF.

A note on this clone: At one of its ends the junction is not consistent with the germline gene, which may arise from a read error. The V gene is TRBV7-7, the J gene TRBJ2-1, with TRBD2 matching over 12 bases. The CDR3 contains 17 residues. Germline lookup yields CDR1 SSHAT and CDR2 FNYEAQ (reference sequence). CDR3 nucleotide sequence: TGTGCTAGCAGCTCCGGGCGTCTAGCGGGGGGGAGTAATGAGCAGTTCTTC. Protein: CASSSGRLAGGSNEQFF.

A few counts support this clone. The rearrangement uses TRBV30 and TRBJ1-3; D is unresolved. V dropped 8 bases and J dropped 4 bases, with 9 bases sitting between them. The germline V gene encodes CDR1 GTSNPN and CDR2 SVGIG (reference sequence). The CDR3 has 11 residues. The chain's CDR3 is CARGRGNTIYF. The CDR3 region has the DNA TGTGCCCGAGGAAGGGGAAACACCATATATTTT.

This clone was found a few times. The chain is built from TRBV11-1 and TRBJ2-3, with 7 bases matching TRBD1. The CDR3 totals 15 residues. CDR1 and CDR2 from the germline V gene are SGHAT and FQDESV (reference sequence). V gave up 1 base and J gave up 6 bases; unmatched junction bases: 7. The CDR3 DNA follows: TGTGCCAGCAGCTTAGAAACAGGGGCCCGGGATACGCAGTATTTT. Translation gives CASSLETGARDTQYF.

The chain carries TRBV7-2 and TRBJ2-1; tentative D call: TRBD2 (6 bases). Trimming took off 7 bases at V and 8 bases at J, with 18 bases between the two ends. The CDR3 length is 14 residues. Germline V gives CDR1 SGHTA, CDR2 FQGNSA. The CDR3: CASTHPREFDEQFF. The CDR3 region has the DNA TGTGCCAGCACCCACCCCCGGGAGTTTGATGAGCAGTTCTTC.

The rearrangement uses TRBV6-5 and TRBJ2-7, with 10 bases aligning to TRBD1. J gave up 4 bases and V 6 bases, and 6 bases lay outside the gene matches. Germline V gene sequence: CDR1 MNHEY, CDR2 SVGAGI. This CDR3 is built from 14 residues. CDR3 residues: CASSRDRGWYEQYF. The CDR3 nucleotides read TGTGCCAGCAGCCGGGACAGGGGCTGGTACGAGCAGTACTTC.

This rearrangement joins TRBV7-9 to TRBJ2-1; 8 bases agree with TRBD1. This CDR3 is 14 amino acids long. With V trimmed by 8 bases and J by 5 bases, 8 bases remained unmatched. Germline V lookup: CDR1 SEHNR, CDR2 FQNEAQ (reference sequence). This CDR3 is CASHDRDRNNEQFF. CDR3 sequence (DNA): TGTGCCAGCCACGACCGGGACAGGAACAATGAGCAGTTCTTC.

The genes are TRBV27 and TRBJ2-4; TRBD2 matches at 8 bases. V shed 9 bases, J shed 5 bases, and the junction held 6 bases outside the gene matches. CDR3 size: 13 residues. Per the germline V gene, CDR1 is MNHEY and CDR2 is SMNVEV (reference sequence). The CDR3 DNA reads TGTGCCAGTAAGACTAGCGCCCAAAACATTCAGTACTTC. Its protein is CASKTSAQNIQYF.

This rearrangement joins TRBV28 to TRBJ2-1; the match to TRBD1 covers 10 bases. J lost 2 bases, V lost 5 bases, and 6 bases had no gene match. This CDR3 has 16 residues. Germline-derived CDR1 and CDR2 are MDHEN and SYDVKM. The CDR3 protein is CASSTQGTGAYNEQFF. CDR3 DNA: TGTGCCAGCAGTACACAGGGGACAGGGGCCTACAATGAGCAGTTCTTC. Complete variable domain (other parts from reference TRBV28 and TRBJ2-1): DVKVTQSSRYLVKRTGEKVFLECVQDMDHENMFWYRQDPGLGLRLIYFSYDVKMKEKGDIPEGYSVSREKKERFSLILESASTNQTSMYLCASSTQGTGAYNEQFFGPGTRLTVL.

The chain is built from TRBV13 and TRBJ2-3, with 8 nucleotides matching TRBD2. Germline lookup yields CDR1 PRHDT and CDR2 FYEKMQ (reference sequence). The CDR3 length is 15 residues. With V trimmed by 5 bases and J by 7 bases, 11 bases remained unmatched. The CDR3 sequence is CASSTQELAVHTQYF. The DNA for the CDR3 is TGTGCCAGCAGCACACAGGAACTAGCGGTGCATACGCAGTATTTT.

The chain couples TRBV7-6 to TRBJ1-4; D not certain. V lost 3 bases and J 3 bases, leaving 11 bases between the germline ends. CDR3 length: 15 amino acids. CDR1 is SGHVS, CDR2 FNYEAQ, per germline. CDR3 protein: CASSLAERPNEKLFF. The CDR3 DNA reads TGTGCCAGCAGCTTGGCGGAGAGACCTAATGAAAAACTGTTTTTT. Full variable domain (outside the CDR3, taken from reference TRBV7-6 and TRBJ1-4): GAGVSQSPRYKVTKRGQDVALRCDPISGHVSLYWYRQALGQGPEFLTYFNYEAQQDKSGLPNDRFSAERPEGSISTLTIQRTEQRDSAMYRCASSLAERPNEKLFFGSGTQLSVL.

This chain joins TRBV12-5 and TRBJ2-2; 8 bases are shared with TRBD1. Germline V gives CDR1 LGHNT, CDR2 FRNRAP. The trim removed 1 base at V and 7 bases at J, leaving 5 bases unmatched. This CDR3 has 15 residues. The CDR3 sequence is CASGLGTGSGGELFF. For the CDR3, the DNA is TGTGCTAGTGGTTTGGGGACAGGGTCAGGCGGGGAGCTGTTTTTT.

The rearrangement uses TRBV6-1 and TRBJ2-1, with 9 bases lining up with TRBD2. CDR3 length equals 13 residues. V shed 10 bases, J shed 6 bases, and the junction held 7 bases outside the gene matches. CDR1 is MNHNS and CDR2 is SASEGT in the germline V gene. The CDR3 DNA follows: TGTGCCACCAATAGCGGGAGTACCAATGAGCAGTTCTTC. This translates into CATNSGSTNEQFF.

Here the CDR3 reads CASSLRQGDYEQYF. CDR3 nucleotides: TGTGCCAGCAGTTTAAGGCAGGGGGACTACGAGCAGTACTTC. The rearrangement joins TRBV27 to TRBJ2-7; TRBD1 matches 7 bases. V lost 2 bases, J lost 3 bases, and 4 bases stayed unmatched. The germline V gene encodes CDR1 MNHEY and CDR2 SMNVEV (reference sequence). The CDR3 is 14 amino acids.

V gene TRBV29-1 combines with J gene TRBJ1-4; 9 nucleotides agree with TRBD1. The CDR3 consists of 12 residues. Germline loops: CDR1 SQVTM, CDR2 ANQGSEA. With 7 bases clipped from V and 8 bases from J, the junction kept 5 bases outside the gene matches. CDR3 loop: CSAGTGNEKLFF. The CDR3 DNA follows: TGCAGCGCGGGGACAGGGAACGAAAAACTGTTTTTT.

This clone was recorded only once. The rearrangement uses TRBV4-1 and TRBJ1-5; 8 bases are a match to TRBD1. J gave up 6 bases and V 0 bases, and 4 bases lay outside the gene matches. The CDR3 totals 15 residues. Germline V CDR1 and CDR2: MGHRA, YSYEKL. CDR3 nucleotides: TGCGCCAGCAGCCAAGACGACAGGGGCGTTCAGCCCCAGCATTTT. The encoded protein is CASSQDDRGVQPQHF.

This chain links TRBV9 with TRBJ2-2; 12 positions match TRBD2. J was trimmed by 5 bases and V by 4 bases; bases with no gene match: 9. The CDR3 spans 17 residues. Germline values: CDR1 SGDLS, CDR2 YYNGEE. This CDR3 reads CASSLGLAGGPTGELFF. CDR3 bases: TGTGCCAGCAGCTTGGGACTAGCGGGTGGTCCGACCGGGGAGCTGTTTTTT.

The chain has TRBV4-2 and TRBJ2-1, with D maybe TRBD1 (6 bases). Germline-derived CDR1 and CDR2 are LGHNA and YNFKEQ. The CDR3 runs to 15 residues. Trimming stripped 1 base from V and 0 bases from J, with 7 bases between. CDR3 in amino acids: CASSQVGGSYNEQFF. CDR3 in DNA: TGTGCCAGCAGCCAAGTAGGGGGCTCCTACAATGAGCAGTTCTTC.

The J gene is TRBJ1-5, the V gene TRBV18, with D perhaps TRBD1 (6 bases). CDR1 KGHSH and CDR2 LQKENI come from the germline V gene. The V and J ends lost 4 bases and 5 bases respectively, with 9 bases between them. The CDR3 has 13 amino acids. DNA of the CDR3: TGTGCCAGCTCACGCTACAGGGATCAGCCCCAGCATTTT. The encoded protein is CASSRYRDQPQHF.

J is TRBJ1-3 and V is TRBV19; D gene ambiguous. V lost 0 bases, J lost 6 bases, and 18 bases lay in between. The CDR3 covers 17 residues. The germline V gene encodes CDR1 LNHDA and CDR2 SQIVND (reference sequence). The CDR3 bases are TGTGCCAGTAGTATAGATGTCAACCCTGGAGGAGAAAACACCATATATTTT. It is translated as CASSIDVNPGGENTIYF. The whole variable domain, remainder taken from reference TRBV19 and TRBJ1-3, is DGGITQSPKYLFRKEGQNVTLSCEQNLNHDAMYWYRQDPGQGLRLIYYSQIVNDFQKGDIAEGYSVSREKKESFPLTVTSAQKNPTAFYLCASSIDVNPGGENTIYFGEGSWLTVV.

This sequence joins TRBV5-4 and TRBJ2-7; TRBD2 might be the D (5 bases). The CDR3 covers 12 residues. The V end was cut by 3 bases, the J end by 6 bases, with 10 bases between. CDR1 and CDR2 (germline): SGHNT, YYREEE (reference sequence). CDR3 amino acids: CASSSRGGEQYF. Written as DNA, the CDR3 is TGTGCCAGCAGCTCCCGAGGAGGCGAGCAGTACTTC.

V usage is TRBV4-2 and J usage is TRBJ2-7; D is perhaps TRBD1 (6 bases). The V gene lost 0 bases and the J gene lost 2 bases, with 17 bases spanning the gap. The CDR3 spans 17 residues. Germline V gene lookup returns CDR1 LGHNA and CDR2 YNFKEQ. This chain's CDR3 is CASSQDRQGRLTYEQYF. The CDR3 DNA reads TGTGCCAGCAGCCAAGATCGGCAGGGGAGATTGACCTACGAGCAGTACTTC.

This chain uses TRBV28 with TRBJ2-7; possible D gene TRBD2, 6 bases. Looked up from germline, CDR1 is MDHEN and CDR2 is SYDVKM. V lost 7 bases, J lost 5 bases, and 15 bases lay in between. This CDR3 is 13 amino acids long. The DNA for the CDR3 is TGTGCCAGCAATCGACTAGAAGTAAACGAGCAGTACTTC. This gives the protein CASNRLEVNEQYF.

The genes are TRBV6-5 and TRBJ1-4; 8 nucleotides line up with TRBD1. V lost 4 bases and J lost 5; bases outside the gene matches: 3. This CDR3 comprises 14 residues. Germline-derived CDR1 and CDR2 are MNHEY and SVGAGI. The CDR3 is CASSSRTGNEKLFF. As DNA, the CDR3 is TGTGCCAGCAGTTCCCGGACAGGGAATGAAAAACTGTTTTTT.

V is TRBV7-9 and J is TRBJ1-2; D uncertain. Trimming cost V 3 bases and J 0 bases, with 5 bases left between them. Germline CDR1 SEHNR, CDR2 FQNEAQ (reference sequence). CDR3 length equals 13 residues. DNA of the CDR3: TGTGCCAGCAGCTTGAACACTAACTATGGCTACACCTTC. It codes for CASSLNTNYGYTF. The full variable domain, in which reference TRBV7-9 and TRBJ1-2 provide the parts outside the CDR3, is DTGVSQNPRHKITKRGQNVTFRCDPISEHNRLYWYRQTLGQGPEFLTYFQNEAQLEKSRLLSDRFSAERPKGSFSTLEIQRTEQGDSAMYLCASSLNTNYGYTFGSGTRLTVV.

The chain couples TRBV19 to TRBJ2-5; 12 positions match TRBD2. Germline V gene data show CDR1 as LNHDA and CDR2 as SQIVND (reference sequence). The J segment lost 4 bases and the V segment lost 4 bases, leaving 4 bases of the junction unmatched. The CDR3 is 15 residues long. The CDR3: CASSKPGLAGETQYF. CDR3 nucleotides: TGTGCCAGTAGTAAACCGGGACTAGCGGGAGAGACCCAGTACTTC.

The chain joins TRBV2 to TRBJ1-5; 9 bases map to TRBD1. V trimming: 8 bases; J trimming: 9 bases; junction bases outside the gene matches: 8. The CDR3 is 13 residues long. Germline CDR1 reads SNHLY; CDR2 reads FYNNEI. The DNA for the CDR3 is TGTGCCAGCCGGACAGGGGATATTGGGCCCCAGCATTTT. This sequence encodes CASRTGDIGPQHF.

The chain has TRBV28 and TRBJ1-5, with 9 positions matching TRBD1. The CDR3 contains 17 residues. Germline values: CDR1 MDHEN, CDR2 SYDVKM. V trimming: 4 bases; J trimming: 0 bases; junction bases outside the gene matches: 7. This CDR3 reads CASSSGQGGYSNQPQHF. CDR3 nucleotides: TGTGCCAGCAGTTCGGGACAGGGTGGATATAGCAATCAGCCCCAGCATTTT.